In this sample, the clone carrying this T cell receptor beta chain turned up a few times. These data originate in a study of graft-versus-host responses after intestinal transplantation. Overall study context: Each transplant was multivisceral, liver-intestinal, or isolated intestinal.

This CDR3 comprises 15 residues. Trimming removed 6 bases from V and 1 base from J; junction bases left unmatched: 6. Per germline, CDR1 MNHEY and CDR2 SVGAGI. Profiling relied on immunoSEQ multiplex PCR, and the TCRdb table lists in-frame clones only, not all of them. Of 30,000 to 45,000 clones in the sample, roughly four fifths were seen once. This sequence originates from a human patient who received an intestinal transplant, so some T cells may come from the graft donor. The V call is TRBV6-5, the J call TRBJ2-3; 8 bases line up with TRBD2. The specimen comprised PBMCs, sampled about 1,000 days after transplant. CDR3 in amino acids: CASRTPGGGTDTQYF. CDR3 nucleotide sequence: TGTGCCAGCAGGACCCCCGGGGGGGGCACAGATACGCAGTATTTT.